Listed here is a single T cell receptor beta chain. Its antigen is unknown. This sample is part of a study of T cells in localized non-small cell lung cancer. General study results and limits: Sequencing, confined to only one tumor region, leaves heterogeneity possible. Uninvolved adjacent lung had more T cell clonality than any other tissue, topping tumor. Median approximately 61 top-100 tumor clones were shared with paired adjacent lung.

TCRdb keeps only in-frame clones here, not all; method: immunoSEQ multiplex PCR. Of about 33,000 clones in the sample, roughly 90% are singletons; the top ten hold around 4%. The CDR3 runs to 14 residues. Trimming took 2 bases from V and 5 from J, leaving 12 bases between them. CDR1 LNHDA and CDR2 SQIVND come from the germline V gene (reference sequence). This TCR came from a man aged 35-75 years with stage I lung adenocarcinoma. The sequenced sample was peripheral blood, obtained before any cancer treatment. The chain is built from TRBV19 and TRBJ1-1; D is perhaps TRBD1 (5 bases). The CDR3 reads CASSIMIGQTEAFF. CDR3 sequence (DNA): TGTGCCAGTAGTATAATGATCGGACAAACTGAAGCTTTCTTT.